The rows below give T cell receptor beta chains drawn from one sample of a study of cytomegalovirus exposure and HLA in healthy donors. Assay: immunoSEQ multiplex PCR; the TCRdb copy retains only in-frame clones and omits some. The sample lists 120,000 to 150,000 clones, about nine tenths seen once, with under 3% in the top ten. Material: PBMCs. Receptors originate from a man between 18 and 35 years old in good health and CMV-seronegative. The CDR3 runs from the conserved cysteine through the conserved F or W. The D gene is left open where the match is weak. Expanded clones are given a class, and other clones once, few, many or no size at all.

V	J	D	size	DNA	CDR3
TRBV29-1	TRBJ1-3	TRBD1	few	TGCAGCGTTGGACAGGGTGGAAACACCATATATTTT	CSVGQGGNTIYF
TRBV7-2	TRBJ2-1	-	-	TGTGCCAGCAGCTTAGTGAGGGAGGAGCAGTTCTTC	CASSLVREEQFF
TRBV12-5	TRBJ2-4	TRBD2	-	TGTGCTAGTGGTTTGGTGCTAGCGGGAGCCAAAAACATTCAGTACTTC	CASGLVLAGAKNIQYF
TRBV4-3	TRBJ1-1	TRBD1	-	TGCGCCAGCAGCCCTTACAGGGGGCACACTGAAGCTTTCTTT	CASSPYRGHTEAFF
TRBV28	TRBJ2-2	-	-	TGTGCCAGCAGTTTTCCTCGGACAGTACGGACCGGGGAGCTGTTTTTT	CASSFPRTVRTGELFF
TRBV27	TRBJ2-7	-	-	TGTGCCAGCAGCGAAACCCCCGGGAACTCCTACGAGCAGTACTTC	CASSETPGNSYEQYF
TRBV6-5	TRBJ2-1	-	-	TGTGCCAGCAGTTACCTCAATGAGCAGTTCTTC	CASSYLNEQFF
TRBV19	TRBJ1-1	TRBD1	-	TGTGCCAGTAGTCGGACAGGTGAAGCTTTCTTT	CASSRTGEAFF
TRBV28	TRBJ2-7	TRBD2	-	TGTGCCAGCAGTTTAGGGGCTCCTGGACTAGCGGGAATATTGGAGCAGTACTTC	CASSLGAPGLAGILEQYF
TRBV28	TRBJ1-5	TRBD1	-	TGTGCCAGCAGCTCGACAGGGGGTAGCAATCAGCCCCAGCATTTT	CASSSTGGSNQPQHF
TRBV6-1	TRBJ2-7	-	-	TGTGCCAGCAGTCGTTCCCGGTTAAGCTCCTACGAGCAGTACTTC	CASSRSRLSSYEQYF
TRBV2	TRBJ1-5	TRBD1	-	TGTGCCAGCAGTGACCTATACGACAGGGGGGGATATAGCAATCAGCCCCAGCATTTT	CASSDLYDRGGYSNQPQHF
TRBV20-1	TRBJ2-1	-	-	TGCAGTGCCGGGGGCTACAATGAGCAGTTCTTC	CSAGGYNEQFF
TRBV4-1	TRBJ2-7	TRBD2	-	TGCGCCAGCAGCCAACCCGGGACTAGCGCGTACGAGCAGTACTTC	CASSQPGTSAYEQYF
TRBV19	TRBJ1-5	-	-	TGTGCCAGTAGTATGGTGAGCCAGGGGAATCAGCCCCAGCATTTT	CASSMVSQGNQPQHF
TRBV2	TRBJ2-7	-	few	TGTGCCGGCGGGGGCTACCGGCGGGAGCAGTACTTC	CAGGGYRREQYF
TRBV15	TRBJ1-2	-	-	TGTGCCACCAGCAGAGCTCAGCTAGCTGGCTACACCTTC	CATSRAQLAGYTF
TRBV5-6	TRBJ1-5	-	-	TGTGCCAGCAGCTCCTCCGACAGGTGGAGCAATCAGCCCCAGCATTTT	CASSSSDRWSNQPQHF
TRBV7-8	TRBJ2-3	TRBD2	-	TGTGCCAGCACGAGCGGGGTGAGCACAGATACGCAGTATTTT	CASTSGVSTDTQYF
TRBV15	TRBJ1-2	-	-	TGTGCCACCAGCAGAGATTGGAGGGACGTAGGCTACACCTTC	CATSRDWRDVGYTF
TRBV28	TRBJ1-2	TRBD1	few	TGTGCCAGCAGTTCGGGACAGGGCTATGGCTACACCTTC	CASSSGQGYGYTF
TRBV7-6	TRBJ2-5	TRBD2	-	TGTGCCAGCAGCTGGGGGACTAGCGGGGCCCTGGCGACCCAGTACTTC	CASSWGTSGALATQYF
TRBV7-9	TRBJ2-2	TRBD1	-	TGTGCCAGCAGCCCCCCGGCGCAGGGGGAGACCGGGGAGCTGTTTTTT	CASSPPAQGETGELFF
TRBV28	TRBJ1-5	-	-	TGTGCCAGCAGTTTCGGCACCGGGACATCAAGGCAGCCCCAGCATTTT	CASSFGTGTSRQPQHF
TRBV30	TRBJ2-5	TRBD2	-	TGTGCCTGGAGTGGCAAAGCGGGGAAAGAGACCCAGTACTTC	CAWSGKAGKETQYF
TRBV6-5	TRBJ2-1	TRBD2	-	TGTGCCAGCAGTTACTCGCCCGGGGGGGATGAGCAGTTCTTC	CASSYSPGGDEQFF
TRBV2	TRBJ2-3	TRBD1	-	TGTGCCAGCTTCAGGGGGCAGGGAGATACGCAGTATTTT	CASFRGQGDTQYF
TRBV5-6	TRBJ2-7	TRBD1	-	TGTGCCAGCAGCTTGCTAGGGACAGAGGCTTTCAACGAGCAGTACTTC	CASSLLGTEAFNEQYF
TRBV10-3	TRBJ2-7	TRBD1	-	TGTGCCATCAGTGAGTCGACGTACATCCTCGGGGACAGGAGCTCCTACGAGCAGTACTTC	CAISESTYILGDRSSYEQYF
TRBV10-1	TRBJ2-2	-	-	TGCGCCCCCTCGTCGGGGGAGAGGCACAGGGGGAACACCGGGGAGCTGTTTTTT	CAPSSGERHRGNTGELFF
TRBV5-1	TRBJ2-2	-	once	TGCGCCAGCAGCCAAAACACATTCATGACAGATGCGACCGGGGAGCTGTTTTTT	CASSQNTFMTDATGELFF
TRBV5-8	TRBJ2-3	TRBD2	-	TGTGCCAGCAGCTTGATAGGGTTCCGGGGGGGCACAGATACGCAGTATTTT	CASSLIGFRGGTDTQYF
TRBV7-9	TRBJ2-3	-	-	TGTGCCAGCAGCTTAGATCTACAGGGACGGACAGATACGCAGTATTTT	CASSLDLQGRTDTQYF
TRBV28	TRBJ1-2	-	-	TGTGCCAGCAGTTTCCTCCCGGGGAACTATGGCTACACCTTC	CASSFLPGNYGYTF
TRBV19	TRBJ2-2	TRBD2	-	TGTGCCAGTAGTGCTAGCGGCGTTTCCGGGGAGCTGTTTTTT	CASSASGVSGELFF
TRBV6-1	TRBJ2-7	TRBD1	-	TGTGCCAGCAGTGTGGACAGGGACGAGCAGTACTTC	CASSVDRDEQYF
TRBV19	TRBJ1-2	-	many	TGTGCCAGTAGTGTAGACCCGGGAAACTATGGCTACACCTTC	CASSVDPGNYGYTF
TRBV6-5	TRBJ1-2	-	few	TGTGCCAGCAGCCCGTCTGCGGGGCTTGGCTACACCTTC	CASSPSAGLGYTF
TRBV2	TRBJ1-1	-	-	TGTGCCAGCGTCCAGGGTCTGAACACTGAAGCTTTCTTT	CASVQGLNTEAFF
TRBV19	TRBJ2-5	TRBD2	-	TGTGCCAGTCGGCCTAGCGGGACTCCTCCCGAGACCCAGTACTTC	CASRPSGTPPETQYF
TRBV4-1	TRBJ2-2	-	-	TGCGCCAGCAGCCAAGAGGAGTACAGGGAGACCGGGGAGCTGTTTTTT	CASSQEEYRETGELFF
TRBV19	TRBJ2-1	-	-	TGTGCCAGTATGGAGGGGGCAGGTGAGCAGTTCTTC	CASMEGAGEQFF
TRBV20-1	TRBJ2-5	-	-	TGCAGTGCCCCACATCAAGAGACCCAGTACTTC	CSAPHQETQYF
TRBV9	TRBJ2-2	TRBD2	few	TGTGCCAGCAGCGTAGTGAGCGGGGACACCGGGGAGCTGTTTTTT	CASSVVSGDTGELFF
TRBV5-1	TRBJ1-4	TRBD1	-	TGCGCCAGCAGCTTGTTGGGACAGTCGACTAATGAAAAACTGTTTTTT	CASSLLGQSTNEKLFF
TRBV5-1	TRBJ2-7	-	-	TGCGCCAGCAGCTTGGGCGGGGTGGGGTTCTACGAGCAGTACTTC	CASSLGGVGFYEQYF
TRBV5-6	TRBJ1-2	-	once	TGTGCCAGCAGCAACGGTAAAGCTAACTATGGCTACACCTTC	CASSNGKANYGYTF
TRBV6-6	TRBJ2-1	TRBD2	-	TGTGCCAGCAGTCGGGACTTAGCGGGAGATGGTGAGCAGTTCTTC	CASSRDLAGDGEQFF
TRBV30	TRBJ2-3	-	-	TGTGCCTGGAGTGTACAAGGGGGGGCGTTAGATACGCAGTATTTT	CAWSVQGGALDTQYF